This paragraph reports one T cell receptor (beta chain). Its antigen is as yet unknown. Trimming removed 1 base from V and 6 bases from J, with 13 bases in between. Germline values: CDR1 SGHVS, CDR2 FQNEAQ. The CDR3 contains 16 residues. This entry belongs to a study of cytomegalovirus exposure and HLA in healthy donors. General study findings and limits: It was reported in a later analysis that an Asian-associated ancestry cluster showed fewer N-insertions than the approximately 700-donor mean. Apparent HLA restriction characterized most CMV-associated TCR beta chains in a later analysis. Most TCR sequences showed up rarely, but some public TCRs showed up in many donors.

Amplification used 60 Vbeta primers and 13 Jbeta primers. Measured with immunoSEQ multiplex PCR; TCRdb has only the in-frame clones, and not every one. The data hold roughly 160,000 clones, with roughly 82% observed a single time. Sample: PBMCs. The chain combines TRBV7-8 with TRBJ1-6; D gene unclear. This sequence originates from a man between 45 and 60 years old in good health and CMV-seropositive. CDR3 nucleotide sequence: TGTGCCAGCAGCTTAGGCTCGGGGTTTGGTAATTCACCCCTCCACTTT. Encoded protein: CASSLGSGFGNSPLHF.